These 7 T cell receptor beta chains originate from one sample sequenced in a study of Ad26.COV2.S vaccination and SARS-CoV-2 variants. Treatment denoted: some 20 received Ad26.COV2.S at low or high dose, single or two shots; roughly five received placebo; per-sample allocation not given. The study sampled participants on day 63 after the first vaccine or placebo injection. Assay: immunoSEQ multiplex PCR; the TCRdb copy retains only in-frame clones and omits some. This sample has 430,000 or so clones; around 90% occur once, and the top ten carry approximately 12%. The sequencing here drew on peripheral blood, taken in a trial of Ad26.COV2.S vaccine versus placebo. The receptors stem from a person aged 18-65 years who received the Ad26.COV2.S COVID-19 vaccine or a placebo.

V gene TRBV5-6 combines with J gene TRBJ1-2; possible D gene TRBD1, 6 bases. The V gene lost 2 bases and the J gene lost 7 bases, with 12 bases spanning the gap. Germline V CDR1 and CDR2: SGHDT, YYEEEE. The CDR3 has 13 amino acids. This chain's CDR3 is CASSFRGLSGYTF. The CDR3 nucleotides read TGTGCCAGCAGCTTTCGGGGGCTTAGTGGCTACACCTTC.

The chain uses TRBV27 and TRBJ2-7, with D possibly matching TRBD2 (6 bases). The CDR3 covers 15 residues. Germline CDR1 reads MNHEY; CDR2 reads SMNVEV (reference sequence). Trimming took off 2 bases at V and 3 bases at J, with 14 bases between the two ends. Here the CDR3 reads CASSLLTGVNYEQYF. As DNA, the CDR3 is TGTGCCAGCAGTTTACTTACGGGAGTAAACTACGAGCAGTACTTC.

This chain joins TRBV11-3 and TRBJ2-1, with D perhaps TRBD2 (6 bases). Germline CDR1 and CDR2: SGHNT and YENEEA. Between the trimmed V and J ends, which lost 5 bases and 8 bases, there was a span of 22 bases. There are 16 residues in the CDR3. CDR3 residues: CASSPHRAGMEHEQFF. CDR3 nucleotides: TGTGCCAGCAGCCCGCACCGCGCGGGAATGGAGCATGAGCAGTTCTTC.

Here the CDR3 reads CASSPGTGENTEAFF. CDR3 in DNA: TGTGCCAGTAGTCCCGGGACAGGGGAGAACACTGAAGCTTTCTTT. The V and J genes are TRBV19 and TRBJ1-1; 10 bases map to TRBD1. In germline, CDR1 is LNHDA, CDR2 SQIVND (reference sequence). V trimming: 5 bases; J trimming: 1 base; junction bases outside the gene matches: 4. CDR3 length: 15 residues.

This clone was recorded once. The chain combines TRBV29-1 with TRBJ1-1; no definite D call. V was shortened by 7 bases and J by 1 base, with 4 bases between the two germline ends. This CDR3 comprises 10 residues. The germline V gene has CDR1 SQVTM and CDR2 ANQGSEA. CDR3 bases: TGCAGCGCGACGAACACTGAAGCTTTCTTT. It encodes CSATNTEAFF.

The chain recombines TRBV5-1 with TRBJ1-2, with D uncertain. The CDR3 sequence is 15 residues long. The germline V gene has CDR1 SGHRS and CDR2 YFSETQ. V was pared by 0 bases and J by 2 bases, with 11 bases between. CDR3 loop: CASSLAGGGNYGYTF. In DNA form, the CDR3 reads TGCGCCAGCAGCTTGGCCGGCGGAGGAAACTATGGCTACACCTTC. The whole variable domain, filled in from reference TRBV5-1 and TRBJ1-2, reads KAGVTQTPRYLIKTRGQQVTLSCSPISGHRSVSWYQQTPGQGLQFLFEYFSETQRNKGNFPGRFSGRQFSNSRSEMNVSTLELGDSALYLCASSLAGGGNYGYTFGSGTRLTVV.

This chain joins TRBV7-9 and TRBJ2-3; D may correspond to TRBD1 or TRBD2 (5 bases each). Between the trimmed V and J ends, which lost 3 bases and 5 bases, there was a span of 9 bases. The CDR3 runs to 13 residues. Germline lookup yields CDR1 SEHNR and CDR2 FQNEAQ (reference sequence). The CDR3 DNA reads TGTGCCAGCAGCTTTGGGACGGGAGATACGCAGTATTTT. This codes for CASSFGTGDTQYF.